This entry features one T cell receptor (beta chain) sequence. As yet, its antigen is unknown. Each donor had 2.5 ml of blood drawn. The data belong to a study of monozygotic twins with inflammatory bowel disease. Broader study findings: IBD patients shared fewer clonotypes with others than healthy twins, especially with disease activity.

Per sample, reverse transcription was split into eight reactions. During cDNA synthesis, UMIs that each contained a 6-nucleotide sample barcode were added by means of template switching. With the 5' RACE reads reprocessed, TCRdb shows one record per CDR3 protein and no DNA. Across about 330,000 distinct CDR3 sequences, the top ten clones capture around 2% of the sample. The sequenced material came from blood. This TCR came from a human donor with ulcerative colitis or Crohn's disease, or a healthy co-twin of an affected twin (not recorded which).

CDR3 sequence: CASSLEVRLGDPEAFF. The V and J genes are TRBV7-2 and TRBJ1-1. The CDR3 is 16 residues long. Per the germline V gene, CDR1 is SGHTA and CDR2 is FQGNSA.